This T cell receptor beta chain was sequenced during a study of neurological immune-mediated disorders. Notes on the study in general: The most TCR clonal expansion was seen in HTLV-1-associated myelopathy, whereas the least was seen in multiple sclerosis, below the level in healthy controls.

TCRdb used MiXCR to reprocess the 5' RACE reads, holding one entry per CDR3 protein. The data show 84,000 or so distinct CDR3 sequences, with about 9.3% seen just once and around 2% held by the top ten. Germline V CDR1 and CDR2: SQVTM, ANQGSEA. J lost 8 bases, V lost 6 bases, and 6 bases had no gene match. The CDR3 runs 11 residues. The sample holds many counts of this clonotype. Its antigen is not identified. Healthy controls consisted of blood bank volunteers in Maryland, USA. Unsorted libraries were generated from 2 million PBMCs held at -80 degrees C. The TCR originated in a man aged 35 to 55 in good health. The chain uses TRBV29-1 and TRBJ1-2; 7 bases line up with TRBD1. The specimen sequenced was PBMCs. In nucleotides, the CDR3 is TGCAGCGTGGGGGGACAGAGCGGCTACACCTTC. Translation gives CSVGGQSGYTF.